Presented here are 13 T cell receptor beta chains from one specimen sequenced in a study of T cell responses to AZD1222 COVID-19 vaccine. Data came from immunoSEQ multiplex PCR; TCRdb stores just in-frame clones and leaves some out. Here the sample spans more than 95,000 clones, 89% being singletons. This sample comprised peripheral blood, obtained on day 0 of AZD1222 vaccination. These TCRs come from an adult in good health.

The chain links TRBV10-3 to TRBJ1-1, with 8 bases fitting TRBD1. V lost 2 bases and J lost 3; bases outside the gene matches: 5. This CDR3 has 15 residues. Germline values: CDR1 ENHRY, CDR2 SYGVKD. DNA of the CDR3: TGTGCCATCAGTGAGGGCAGGGGGCTGTACACTGAAGCTTTCTTT. Amino acid sequence: CAISEGRGLYTEAFF.

This chain uses TRBV12-3 or TRBV12-4 with TRBJ2-7; no clear D. The V end was cut by 5 bases, the J end by 3 bases, with 11 bases between. This CDR3 spans 13 amino acids. CDR3 nucleotide sequence: TGTGCCAGCAGTGAAGACGGAAGCTACGAGCAGTACTTC. Its protein product is CASSEDGSYEQYF.

This clone was seen a few times. This CDR3 is missing its conserved last phenylalanine or tryptophan, likely due to a read error. The V gene is TRBV7-9, the J gene TRBJ1-6; unclear D gene. The germline V and J ends were trimmed by 5 bases and 0 bases, with 14 bases remaining between them. The CDR3 extends over 17 amino acids. Germline-derived CDR1 and CDR2 are SEHNR and FQNEAQ (reference sequence). The DNA of the CDR3 is TGTGCCAGCAGCCGATATGAGGGAAGCTCCTATAATTCACCCCTCCACCTT. This codes for CASSRYEGSSYNSPLHL.

The rearrangement links TRBV14 to TRBJ1-2; D is unresolved. The length of the CDR3 is 14 residues. Per the germline V gene, CDR1 is SGHDN and CDR2 is FVKESK. The V end was cut by 5 bases, the J end by 7 bases, with 17 bases between. CDR3 loop: CASSYGSSTIGYTF. The CDR3 nucleotides are TGTGCCAGCAGCTACGGATCGAGTACTATTGGCTACACCTTC.

The rearrangement links TRBV20-1 to TRBJ1-1; D is undetermined. The CDR3 is 11 residues long. The germline gives CDR1 DFQATT, CDR2 SNEGSKA (reference sequence). Trimming took off 2 bases at V and 7 bases at J, with 8 bases between the two ends. CDR3 nucleotides: TGCAGTGCTAGACTCTTCGGTGAAGCTTTCTTT. This translates into CSARLFGEAFF.

Worth noting for this clone: This is likely a read error, given that the CDR3 carries no conserved phenylalanine or tryptophan at its end. This sequence joins TRBV11-2 and TRBJ1-6, with D unresolved. Per the germline V gene, CDR1 is SGHAT and CDR2 is FQNNGV. The CDR3 sequence is 14 residues long. V dropped 1 base and J dropped 6 bases, with 7 bases sitting between them. The CDR3, as DNA: TGTGCCAGCAGCTTAGGGGGAAGTAATTCACCCCTCCACCTT. Translated: CASSLGGSNSPLHL.

The DNA of the CDR3 is TGCAGCGTTCCATTTGTGGTTGGGGGGGGCACTGAAGCTTTCTTT. Its protein product is CSVPFVVGGGTEAFF. The V gene is TRBV29-1, the J gene TRBJ1-1, with a weak D call TRBD1 (5 bases). The germline V gene has CDR1 SQVTM and CDR2 ANQGSEA. This CDR3 contains 15 residues. V lost 5 bases, J lost 4 bases, and 20 bases lay in between.

The J gene is TRBJ1-4, the V gene TRBV3-1 (or the pseudogene TRBV3-2), with D possibly TRBD1 on 5 matching bases. Germline V gives CDR1 LGHDT, CDR2 YNNKEL (reference sequence). This CDR3 has 12 amino acids. V was clipped by 8 bases and J by 7 bases, with 11 bases between them. CDR3 residues: CASPGCSEKLFF. CDR3 nucleotide sequence: TGTGCCAGCCCAGGGTGTAGTGAAAAACTGTTTTTT.

The CDR3 sequence: CASSFPGHQNTEAFF. CDR3 nucleotides: TGTGCCAGCAGCTTTCCGGGACACCAGAACACTGAAGCTTTCTTT. The V gene is TRBV7-2, the J gene TRBJ1-1; a possible D gene is TRBD1 (6 bases). The germline gives CDR1 SGHTA, CDR2 FQGNSA. The CDR3 has 15 amino acids. V was shortened by 3 bases and J by 1 base, with 12 bases between the two germline ends.

The chain uses TRBV5-8 and TRBJ2-3, with D tentatively TRBD1 (7 bases). The CDR3 runs 15 residues. Trimming removed 2 bases at V and 4 bases at J, with 14 bases between. The germline V gene encodes CDR1 SGHTS and CDR2 YDEGEE. The CDR3 reads CASSFGSRGADTQYF. The CDR3, as DNA: TGTGCCAGCAGCTTCGGAAGCAGGGGGGCAGATACGCAGTATTTT.

This chain connects TRBV4-2 to TRBJ2-2, with 7 positions matching TRBD1. CDR1 is LGHNA and CDR2 is YNFKEQ in the germline V gene. Trimming cost V 3 bases and J 3 bases; bases outside gene matches: 4. The CDR3 consists of 15 residues. CDR3 in DNA: TGTGCCAGCAGCCACGACAGGGTGGACACCGGGGAGCTGTTTTTT. Its protein is CASSHDRVDTGELFF.

The chain has TRBV13 and TRBJ1-2, with TRBD1 identical over 8 bases. Looked up from germline, CDR1 is PRHDT and CDR2 is FYEKMQ (reference sequence). CDR3 length equals 14 residues. Trimming cost V 5 bases and J 4 bases; bases outside gene matches: 6. The CDR3 DNA reads as TGTGCCAGCAGCGCCGGACAGGGAGTCTATGGCTACACCTTC. Its translation is CASSAGQGVYGYTF.

The chain couples TRBV19 to TRBJ1-2; D gene uncertain. CDR1 LNHDA and CDR2 SQIVND come from the germline V gene (reference sequence). The V end lost 6 bases, the J end lost 6 bases, and 14 bases lay between the germline ends. The CDR3 is 13 amino acids. The CDR3, as DNA: TGTGCCAGTAGACCCAGTTCGGTGGATGGCTACACCTTC. Translated: CASRPSSVDGYTF.